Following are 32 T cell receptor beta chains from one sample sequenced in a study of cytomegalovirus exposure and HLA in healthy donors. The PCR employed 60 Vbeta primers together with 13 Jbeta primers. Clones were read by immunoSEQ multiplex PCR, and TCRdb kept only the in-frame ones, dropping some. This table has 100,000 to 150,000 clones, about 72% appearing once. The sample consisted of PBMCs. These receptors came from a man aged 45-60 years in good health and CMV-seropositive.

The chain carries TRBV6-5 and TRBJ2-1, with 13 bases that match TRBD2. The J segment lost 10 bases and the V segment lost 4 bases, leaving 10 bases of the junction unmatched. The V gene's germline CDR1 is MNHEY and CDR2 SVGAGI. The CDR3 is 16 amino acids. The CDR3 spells CASSFLSTSGRPEQFF. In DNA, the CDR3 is TGTGCCAGCAGTTTCCTGTCGACTAGCGGGAGGCCCGAGCAGTTCTTC.

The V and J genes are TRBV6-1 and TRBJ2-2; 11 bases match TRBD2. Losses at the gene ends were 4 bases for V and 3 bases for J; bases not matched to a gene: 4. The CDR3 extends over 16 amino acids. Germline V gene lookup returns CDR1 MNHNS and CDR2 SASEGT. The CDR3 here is CASSGSGGVDTGELFF. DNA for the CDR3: TGTGCCAGCAGTGGTAGCGGGGGGGTGGACACCGGGGAGCTGTTTTTT.

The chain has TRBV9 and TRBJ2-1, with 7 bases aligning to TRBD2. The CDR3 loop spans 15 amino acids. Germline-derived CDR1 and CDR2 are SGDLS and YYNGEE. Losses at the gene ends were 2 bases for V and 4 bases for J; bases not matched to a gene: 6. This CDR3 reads CASSVGGITYNEQFF. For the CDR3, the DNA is TGTGCCAGCAGCGTCGGGGGGATAACTTACAATGAGCAGTTCTTC.

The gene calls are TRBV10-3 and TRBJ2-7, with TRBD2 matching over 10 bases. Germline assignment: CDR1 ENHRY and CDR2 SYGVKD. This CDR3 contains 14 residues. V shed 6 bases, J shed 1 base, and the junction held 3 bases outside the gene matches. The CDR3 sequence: CAISVTSGSYEQYF. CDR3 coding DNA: TGTGCCATCAGCGTGACTAGCGGGTCCTACGAGCAGTACTTC.

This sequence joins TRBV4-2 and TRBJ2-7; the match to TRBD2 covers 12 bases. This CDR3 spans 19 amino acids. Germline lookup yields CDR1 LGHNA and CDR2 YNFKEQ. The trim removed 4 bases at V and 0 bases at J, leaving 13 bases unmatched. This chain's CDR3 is CASSRETSGRRGGSYEQYF. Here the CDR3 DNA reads TGTGCCAGCAGCCGAGAGACTAGCGGGAGACGTGGAGGCTCCTACGAGCAGTACTTC.

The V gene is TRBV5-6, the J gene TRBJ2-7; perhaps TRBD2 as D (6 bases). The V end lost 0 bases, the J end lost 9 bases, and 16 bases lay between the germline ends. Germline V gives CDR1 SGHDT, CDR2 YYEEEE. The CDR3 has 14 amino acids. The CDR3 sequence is CASSLGGERLGQYF. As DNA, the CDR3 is TGTGCCAGCAGCTTGGGGGGGGAACGCCTAGGGCAGTACTTC.

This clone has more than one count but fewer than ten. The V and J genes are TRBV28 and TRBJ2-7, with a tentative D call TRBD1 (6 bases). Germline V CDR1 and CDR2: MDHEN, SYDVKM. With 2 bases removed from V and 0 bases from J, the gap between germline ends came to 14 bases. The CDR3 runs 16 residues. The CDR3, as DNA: TGTGCCAGCAGTTTAACCGGGACACTCCTCTCCTACGAGCAGTACTTC. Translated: CASSLTGTLLSYEQYF.

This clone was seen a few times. CDR3 in DNA: TGCGCCAGCAGCCCACGAGGCTCTGGGGCCAACGTCCTGACTTTC. Protein: CASSPRGSGANVLTF. The chain couples TRBV5-1 to TRBJ2-6; D is unclear. The germline V and J ends were trimmed by 4 bases and 0 bases, with 8 bases remaining between them. The CDR3 sequence is 15 residues long. Germline CDR1 and CDR2: SGHRS and YFSETQ.

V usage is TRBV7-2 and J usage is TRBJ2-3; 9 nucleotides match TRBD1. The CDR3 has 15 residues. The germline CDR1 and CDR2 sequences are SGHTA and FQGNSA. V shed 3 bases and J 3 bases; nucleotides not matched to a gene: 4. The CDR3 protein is CASSFDRGGTDTQYF. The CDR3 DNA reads TGTGCCAGCAGCTTCGACAGGGGGGGAACAGATACGCAGTATTTT.

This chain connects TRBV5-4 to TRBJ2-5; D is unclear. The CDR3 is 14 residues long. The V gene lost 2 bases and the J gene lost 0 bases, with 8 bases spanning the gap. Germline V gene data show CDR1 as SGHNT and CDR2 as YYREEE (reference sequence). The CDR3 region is CASSFRRYQETQYF. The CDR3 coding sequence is TGTGCCAGCAGCTTTAGGCGGTACCAAGAGACCCAGTACTTC.

This chain's CDR3 is CASSLVRRTGNYEQYF. CDR3 sequence (DNA): TGTGCCAGCAGCTTAGTGAGGAGAACAGGGAACTACGAGCAGTACTTC. The chain uses TRBV13 and TRBJ2-7; D is possibly TRBD1 (6 bases). The CDR3 sequence is 16 residues long. V was pared by 1 base and J by 3 bases, with 16 bases between. Germline loops: CDR1 PRHDT, CDR2 FYEKMQ (reference sequence). The variable domain in full, completed from reference TRBV13 and TRBJ2-7, reads AAGVIQSPRHLIKEKRETATLKCYPIPRHDTVYWYQQGPGQDPQFLISFYEKMQSDKGSIPDRFSAQQFSDYHSELNMSSLELGDSALYFCASSLVRRTGNYEQYFGPGTRLTVT.

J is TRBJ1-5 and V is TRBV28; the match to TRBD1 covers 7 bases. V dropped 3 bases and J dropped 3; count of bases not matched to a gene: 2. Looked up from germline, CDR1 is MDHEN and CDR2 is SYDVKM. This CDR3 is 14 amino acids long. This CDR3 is CASSFGQVNQPQHF. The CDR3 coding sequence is TGTGCCAGCAGTTTCGGACAGGTCAATCAGCCCCAGCATTTT.

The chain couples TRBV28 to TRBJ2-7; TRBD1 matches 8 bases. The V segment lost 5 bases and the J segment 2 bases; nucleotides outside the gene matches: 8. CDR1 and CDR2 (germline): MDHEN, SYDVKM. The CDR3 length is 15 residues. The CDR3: CASSEQGGRTYEQYF. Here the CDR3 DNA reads TGTGCCAGCAGTGAACAGGGGGGACGAACCTACGAGCAGTACTTC.

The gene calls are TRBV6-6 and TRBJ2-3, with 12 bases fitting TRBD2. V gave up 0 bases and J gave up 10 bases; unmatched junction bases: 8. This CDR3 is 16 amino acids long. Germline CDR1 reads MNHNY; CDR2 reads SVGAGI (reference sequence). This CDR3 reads CASSYSITSGGSSQYF. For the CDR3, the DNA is TGTGCCAGCAGTTACTCGATCACTAGCGGGGGGTCTTCGCAGTATTTT.

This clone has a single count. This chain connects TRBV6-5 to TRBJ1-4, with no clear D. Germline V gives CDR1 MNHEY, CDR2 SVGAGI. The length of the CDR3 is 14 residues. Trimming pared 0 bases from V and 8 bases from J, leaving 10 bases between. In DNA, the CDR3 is TGTGCCAGCAGTTACTCGGGGAGAGGGGAAAAACTGTTTTTT. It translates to CASSYSGRGEKLFF.

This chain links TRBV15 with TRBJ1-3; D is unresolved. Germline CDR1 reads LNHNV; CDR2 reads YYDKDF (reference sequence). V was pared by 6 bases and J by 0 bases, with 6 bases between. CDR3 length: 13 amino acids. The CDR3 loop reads CATRASSGNTIYF. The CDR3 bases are TGTGCCACCAGGGCAAGCTCTGGAAACACCATATATTTT.

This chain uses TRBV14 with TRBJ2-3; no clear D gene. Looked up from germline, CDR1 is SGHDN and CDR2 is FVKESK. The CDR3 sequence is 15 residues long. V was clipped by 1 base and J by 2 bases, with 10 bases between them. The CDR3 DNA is TGTGCCAGCAGCCAAGTACGCCAAGCCACAGATACGCAGTATTTT. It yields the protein CASSQVRQATDTQYF.

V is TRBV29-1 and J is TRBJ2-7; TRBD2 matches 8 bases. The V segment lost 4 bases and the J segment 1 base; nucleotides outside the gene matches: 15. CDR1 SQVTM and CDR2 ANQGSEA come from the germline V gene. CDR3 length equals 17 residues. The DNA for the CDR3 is TGCAGCGTTGTAGGGGGAGTAGAGCGGGAGTGGTCCTACGAGCAGTACTTC. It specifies CSVVGGVEREWSYEQYF.

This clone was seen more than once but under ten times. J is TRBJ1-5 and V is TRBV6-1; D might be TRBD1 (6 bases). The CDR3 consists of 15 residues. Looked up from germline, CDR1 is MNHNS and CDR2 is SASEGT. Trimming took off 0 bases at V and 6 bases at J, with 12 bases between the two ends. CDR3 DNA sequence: TGTGCCAGCAGTGAAGCGGCTGGGGGCTCTCAGCCCCAGCATTTT. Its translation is CASSEAAGGSQPQHF.

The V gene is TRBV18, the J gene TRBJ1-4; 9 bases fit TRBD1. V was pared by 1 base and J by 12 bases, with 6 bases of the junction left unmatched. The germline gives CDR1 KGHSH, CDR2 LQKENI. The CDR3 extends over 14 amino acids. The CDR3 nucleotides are TGTGCCAGCTCACCACGGACAGGGGCCCAAGAACTGTTTTTT. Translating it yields CASSPRTGAQELFF.

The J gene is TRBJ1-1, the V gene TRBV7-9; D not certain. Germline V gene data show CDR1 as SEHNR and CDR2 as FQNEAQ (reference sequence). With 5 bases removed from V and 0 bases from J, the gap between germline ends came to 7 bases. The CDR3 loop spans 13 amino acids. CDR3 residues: CASSPTMNTEAFF. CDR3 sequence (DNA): TGTGCCAGCAGCCCCACTATGAACACTGAAGCTTTCTTT.

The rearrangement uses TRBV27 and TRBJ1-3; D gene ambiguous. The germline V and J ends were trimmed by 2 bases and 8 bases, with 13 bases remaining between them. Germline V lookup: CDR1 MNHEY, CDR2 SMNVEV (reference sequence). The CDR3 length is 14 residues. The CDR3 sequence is CASSLRKASDTIYF. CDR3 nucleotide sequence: TGTGCCAGCAGTTTACGAAAAGCATCGGACACCATATATTTT.

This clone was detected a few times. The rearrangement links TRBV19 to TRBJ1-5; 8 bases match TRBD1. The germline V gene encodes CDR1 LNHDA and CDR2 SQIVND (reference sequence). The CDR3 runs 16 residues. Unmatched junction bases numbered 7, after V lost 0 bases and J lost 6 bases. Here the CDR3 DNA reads TGTGCCAGTAGTATAGAAGCGAACAGGGGGAGTCAGCCCCAGCATTTT. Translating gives CASSIEANRGSQPQHF.

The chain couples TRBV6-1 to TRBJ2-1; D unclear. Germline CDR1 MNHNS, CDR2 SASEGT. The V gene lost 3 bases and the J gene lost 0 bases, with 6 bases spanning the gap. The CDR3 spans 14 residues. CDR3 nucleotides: TGTGCCAGCAGTGACTGGAGCTCCTACAATGAGCAGTTCTTC. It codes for CASSDWSSYNEQFF.

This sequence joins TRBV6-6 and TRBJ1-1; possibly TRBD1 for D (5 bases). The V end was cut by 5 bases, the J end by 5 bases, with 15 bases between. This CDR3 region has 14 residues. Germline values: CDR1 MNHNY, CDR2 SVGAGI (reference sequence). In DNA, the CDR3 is TGTGCCAGCAGTAGCCCGGGAGGGGATACTGAAGCTTTCTTT. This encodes CASSSPGGDTEAFF.

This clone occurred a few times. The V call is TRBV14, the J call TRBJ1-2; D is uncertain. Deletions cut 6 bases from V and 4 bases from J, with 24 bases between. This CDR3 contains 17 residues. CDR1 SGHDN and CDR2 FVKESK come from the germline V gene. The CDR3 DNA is TGTGCCAGCAGGTCCGATCGCAGGCCAGACCCCCCCTATGGCTACACCTTC. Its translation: CASRSDRRPDPPYGYTF. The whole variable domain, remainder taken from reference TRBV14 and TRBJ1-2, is EAGVTQFPSHSVIEKGQTVTLRCDPISGHDNLYWYRRVMGKEIKFLLHFVKESKQDESGMPNNRFLAERTGGTYSTLKVQPAELEDSGVYFCASRSDRRPDPPYGYTFGSGTRLTVV.

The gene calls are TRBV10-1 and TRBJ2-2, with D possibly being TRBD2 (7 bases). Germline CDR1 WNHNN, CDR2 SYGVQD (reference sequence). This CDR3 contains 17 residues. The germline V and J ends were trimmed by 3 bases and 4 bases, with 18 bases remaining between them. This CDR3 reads CASSDQRTAGRTGELFF. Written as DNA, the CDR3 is TGCGCCAGCAGTGATCAACGGACAGCGGGGCGCACCGGGGAGCTGTTTTTT.

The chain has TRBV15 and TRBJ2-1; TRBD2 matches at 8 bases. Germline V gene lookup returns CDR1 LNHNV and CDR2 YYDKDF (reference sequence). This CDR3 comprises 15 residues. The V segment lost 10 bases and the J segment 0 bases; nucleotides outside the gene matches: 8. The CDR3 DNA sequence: TGTGCCATCGGGAGGGGGGACCTCTCCTACAATGAGCAGTTCTTC. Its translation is CAIGRGDLSYNEQFF.

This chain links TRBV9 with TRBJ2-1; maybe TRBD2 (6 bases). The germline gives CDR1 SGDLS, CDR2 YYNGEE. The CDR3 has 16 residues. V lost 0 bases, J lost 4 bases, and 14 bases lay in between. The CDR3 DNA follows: TGTGCCAGCAGCGTAGGAGCGGGCTCCTTGTACAATGAGCAGTTCTTC. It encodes CASSVGAGSLYNEQFF. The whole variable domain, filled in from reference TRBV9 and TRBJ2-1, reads DSGVTQTPKHLITATGQRVTLRCSPRSGDLSVYWYQQSLDQGLQFLIQYYNGEERAKGNILERFSAQQFPDLHSELNLSSLELGDSALYFCASSVGAGSLYNEQFFGPGTRLTVL.

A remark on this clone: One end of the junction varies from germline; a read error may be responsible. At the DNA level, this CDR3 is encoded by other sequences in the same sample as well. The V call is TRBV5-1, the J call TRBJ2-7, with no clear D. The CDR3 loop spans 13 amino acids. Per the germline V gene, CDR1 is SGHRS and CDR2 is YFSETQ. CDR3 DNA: TGCGCTAGCAAACTGCCGAGCTCCTACGAGCAGTACTTC. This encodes CASKLPSSYEQYF.

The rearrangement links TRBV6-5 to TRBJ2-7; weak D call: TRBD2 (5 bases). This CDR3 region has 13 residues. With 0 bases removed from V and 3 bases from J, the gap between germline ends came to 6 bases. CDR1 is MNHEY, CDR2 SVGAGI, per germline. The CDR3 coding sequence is TGTGCCAGCAGTTACTCGAGGGACTACGAGCAGTACTTC. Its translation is CASSYSRDYEQYF.

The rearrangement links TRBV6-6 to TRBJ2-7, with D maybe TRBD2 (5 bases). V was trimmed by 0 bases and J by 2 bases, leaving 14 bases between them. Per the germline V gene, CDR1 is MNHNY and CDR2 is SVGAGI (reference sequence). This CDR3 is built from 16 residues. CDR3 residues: CASSYSLREITYEQYF. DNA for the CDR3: TGTGCCAGCAGTTACTCGTTACGGGAAATCACCTACGAGCAGTACTTC.